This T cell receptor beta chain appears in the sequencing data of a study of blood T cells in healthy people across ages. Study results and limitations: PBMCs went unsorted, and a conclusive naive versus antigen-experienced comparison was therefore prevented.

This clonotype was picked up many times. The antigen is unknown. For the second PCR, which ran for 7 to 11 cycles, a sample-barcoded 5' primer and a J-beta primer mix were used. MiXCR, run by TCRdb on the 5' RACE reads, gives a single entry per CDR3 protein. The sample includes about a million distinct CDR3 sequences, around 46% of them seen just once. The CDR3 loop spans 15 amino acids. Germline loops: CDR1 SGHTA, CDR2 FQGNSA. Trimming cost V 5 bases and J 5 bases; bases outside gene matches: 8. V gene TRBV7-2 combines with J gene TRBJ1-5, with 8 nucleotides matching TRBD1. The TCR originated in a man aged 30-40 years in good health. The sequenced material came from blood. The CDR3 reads CASSAGTGGHQPQHF. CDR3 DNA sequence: TGTGCCAGCAGCGCCGGGACAGGTGGCCATCAGCCCCAGCATTTT.